This T cell receptor (beta chain) was identified during a study of T cell repertoires in cytomegalovirus infection. TCRdb reanalysed the reads using MiXCR and keeps one entry per CDR3 protein. Found here are around 530,000 distinct CDR3 sequences, more than 15% of them singletons; the top ten hold 20% to 30%. This clonotype was counted between two and nine times. Germline V CDR1 and CDR2: DFQATT, SNEGSKA (reference sequence). Trimming stripped 2 bases from V and 0 bases from J, with 8 bases between. This CDR3 is 13 amino acids long. The source of this sequence is a human donor in good health (CMV status not recorded). Some clones in this sample may be carry-over from other donors' samples. Input material: CD8+ T cells from PBMCs. The V call is TRBV20-1, the J call TRBJ2-7; no clear D gene. The CDR3 spells CSARTVFSYEQYF. The CDR3 DNA reads as TGCAGTGCTAGAACAGTGTTCTCCTACGAGCAGTACTTC.